The clone carrying this T cell receptor (beta chain) was found a few times. The source of the sample is a study of CD8+ T cells in alopecia areata. Trimming pared 6 bases from V and 4 bases from J, leaving 9 bases between. This CDR3 comprises 13 residues. In germline, CDR1 is MNHEY, CDR2 SVGAGI. Treatment given: oral pan-JAK inhibitor, 5-10 mg twice daily. It was cDNA, reverse transcribed from extracted RNA, that served as the sequencing template. TCRdb keeps only in-frame clones here, not all; method: immunoSEQ multiplex PCR. The data contain around 190,000 clones, approximately 56% of them singletons.

The material was CD4+ T cells sorted from blood, obtained at week 4, from a patient treated with tofacitinib. This chain uses TRBV6-5 with TRBJ2-2; TRBD1 or TRBD2 may be the D gene (5 bases each). The clonotype comes from a human donor with alopecia areata. The CDR3 sequence is CASRRGGTGELFF. The CDR3, as DNA: TGTGCCAGCAGGAGGGGTGGCACCGGGGAGCTGTTTTTT.